This record covers a single T cell receptor beta chain. The sample originates from a study of T-cell reconstitution after alpha-beta-depleted transplantation in children. It was with unique molecular identifiers that the TCRbeta library was prepared. TCRdb re-derived calls from the PCR reads in MiXCR, one entry per CDR3 protein. Of about 610,000 distinct CDR3 sequences in the sample, about 10% were seen once. There are 12 residues in the CDR3. V dropped 6 bases and J dropped 12; count of bases not matched to a gene: 9. The specimen was PBMCs from the stem cell graft donor, collected from the stem cell graft. The chain is built from TRBV12-3 or TRBV12-4 and TRBJ1-2; 8 bases are shared with TRBD1. This clonotype originated in a human donor who donated a stem cell graft to a child with acute myeloid leukemia. CDR3 in DNA: TGTGCCAGCAGCCCCGGGACAGGTATCCACACCTTC. This codes for CASSPGTGIHTF.